The 21 T cell receptor beta chains below come from one sample, sequenced in a study of shared clonotypes between healthy human individuals. CD45RO-negative, CCR7-positively selected cells formed the naive CD8 fraction, excluding terminally differentiated effector memory CD45RA+ cells. Repertoires were generated with immunoSEQ multiplex PCR, while TCRdb's copy carries only in-frame clones and drops some. This repertoire shows a few million clones, approximately 92% found once; its top ten account for 1.5% to 2%. Sequencing was done on a sample of naive CD8+ T cells from PBMCs. Receptors were obtained from a man aged 18 to 30 in good health. Some clones in this sample may be carry-over from other donors' samples.

The J gene is TRBJ2-2, the V gene TRBV10-3; 8 bases map to TRBD2. The CDR3 has 14 residues. V dropped 0 bases and J dropped 6; count of bases not matched to a gene: 0. Germline V CDR1 and CDR2: ENHRY, SYGVKD. The CDR3 nucleotides read TGTGCCATCAGTGAGTCGGGACTAGCCGGGGAGCTGTTTTTT. It encodes CAISESGLAGELFF.

The chain is built from TRBV7-2 and TRBJ2-7; D remains unclear. This CDR3 is built from 15 residues. The germline CDR1 and CDR2 sequences are SGHTA and FQGNSA. V shed 0 bases and J shed 2 bases, with 11 bases lying between them. Here the CDR3 reads CASSLAAGSTYEQYF. In nucleotides, the CDR3 is TGTGCCAGCAGCTTAGCGGCAGGTTCGACCTACGAGCAGTACTTC.

V is TRBV19 and J is TRBJ1-1; D unclear. From germline, CDR1 is LNHDA and CDR2 SQIVND (reference sequence). This CDR3 is built from 12 residues. V lost 3 bases and J lost 7, with 9 bases in between. The CDR3 bases are TGTGCCAGTAGTATTCGGGGAGGTGAAGCTTTCTTT. Translated, it gives CASSIRGGEAFF.

The J gene is TRBJ2-3, the V gene TRBV29-1, with D uncertain. V shed 6 bases and J shed 2 bases, with 9 bases lying between them. Germline-derived CDR1 and CDR2 are SQVTM and ANQGSEA. The CDR3 has 12 residues. The CDR3 nucleotides read TGCAGCGTCCCTCCGAACACAGATACGCAGTATTTT. Amino acid sequence: CSVPPNTDTQYF.

The chain recombines TRBV27 with TRBJ2-4; TRBD2 is a possible D gene (5 bases). The CDR3 spans 15 residues. Trimming pared 2 bases from V and 7 bases from J, leaving 15 bases between. In germline, CDR1 is MNHEY, CDR2 SMNVEV (reference sequence). CDR3 amino acids: CASSLLLGVGNIQYF. For the CDR3, the DNA is TGTGCCAGCAGTTTACTCCTGGGAGTTGGGAACATTCAGTACTTC.

The J gene is TRBJ2-5, the V gene TRBV12-1; the table gives TRBD2 as D, unverified against the DNA. TRBV12-1 is an annotated pseudogene. The CDR3 contains 15 residues. This chain's CDR3 is CASSFWTSEKETQYF. CDR3 sequence (DNA): TGTGCCAGCAGCTTTTGGACTAGCGAGAAAGAGACCCAGTACTTC.

The chain links TRBV5-4 to TRBJ1-1, with D possibly being TRBD1 (6 bases). The CDR3 is made up of 12 amino acids. Germline CDR1 SGHNT, CDR2 YYREEE (reference sequence). V was pared by 3 bases and J by 11 bases, with 14 bases between. CDR3 amino acids: CASSWDTGVAFF. The DNA of the CDR3 is TGTGCCAGCAGCTGGGACACGGGGGTGGCTTTCTTT.

To note about this clone: This sample also contains other DNA sequences that code for the same CDR3. The chain combines TRBV9 with TRBJ2-5; TRBD1 matches 9 bases. The CDR3 consists of 14 residues. V dropped 3 bases and J dropped 5; count of bases not matched to a gene: 5. Germline assignment: CDR1 SGDLS and CDR2 YYNGEE. For the CDR3, the DNA is TGTGCCAGCAGCGACAGGGGGCAGGGCGAGACCCAGTACTTC. Amino acid sequence: CASSDRGQGETQYF.

This chain connects TRBV6-6 to TRBJ2-1; TRBD2 might be the D (5 bases). CDR3 length: 11 residues. CDR1 and CDR2 (germline): MNHNY, SVGAGI (reference sequence). Trimming cost V 6 bases and J 8 bases, with 8 bases left between them. Here the CDR3 DNA reads TGTGCCAGCAGGTCCGGGGATGAGCAGTTCTTC. Translated, it gives CASRSGDEQFF.

Written as DNA, the CDR3 is TGTGCCAGTACTACCACTAGCTATCCCTACAATGAGCAGTTCTTC. It translates to CASTTTSYPYNEQFF. V gene TRBV19 combines with J gene TRBJ2-1; D might be TRBD2 (6 bases). The CDR3 totals 15 residues. V lost 7 bases and J lost 2, with 15 bases in between. CDR1 and CDR2 (germline): LNHDA, SQIVND (reference sequence).

The chain joins TRBV14 to TRBJ2-1; D gene ambiguous. The CDR3 spans 12 residues. Trimming pared 3 bases from V and 8 bases from J, leaving 8 bases between. Germline assignment: CDR1 SGHDN and CDR2 FVKESK. The DNA of the CDR3 is TGTGCCAGCAGCCAGTCGGCGGATGAGCAGTTCTTC. Its translation is CASSQSADEQFF. Full variable domain (missing parts from reference TRBV14 and TRBJ2-1): EAGVTQFPSHSVIEKGQTVTLRCDPISGHDNLYWYRRVMGKEIKFLLHFVKESKQDESGMPNNRFLAERTGGTYSTLKVQPAELEDSGVYFCASSQSADEQFFGPGTRLTVL.

The chain is built from TRBV2 and TRBJ1-1, with 10 bases that match TRBD1. The germline CDR1 and CDR2 sequences are SNHLY and FYNNEI. The CDR3 is 14 amino acids. Trimming at V came to 4 bases and at J to 4 bases, leaving 3 bases not matched to a gene. The CDR3 DNA reads TGTGCCAGCAGTGGGGACAGGGGAGTCACTGAAGCTTTCTTT. Translation gives CASSGDRGVTEAFF.

J is TRBJ2-7 and V is TRBV28, with D possibly TRBD2 on 5 matching bases. V was pared by 5 bases and J by 2 bases, with 13 bases between. Germline assignment: CDR1 MDHEN and CDR2 SYDVKM. The CDR3 covers 14 residues. The CDR3, as DNA: TGTGCCAGCAGTCCCGTTGGGGAGACCTACGAGCAGTACTTC. This gives the protein CASSPVGETYEQYF.

V gene TRBV29-1 combines with J gene TRBJ2-7; 13 nucleotides align to TRBD2. Germline CDR1 is SQVTM and CDR2 is ANQGSEA. Trimming cost V 0 bases and J 3 bases; bases outside gene matches: 5. The CDR3 loop spans 16 amino acids. The chain's CDR3 is CSVEDQTSGRIYEQYF. CDR3 in DNA: TGCAGCGTTGAAGATCAGACTAGCGGGAGGATCTACGAGCAGTACTTC.

This chain uses TRBV27 with TRBJ2-3; 7 nucleotides match TRBD1. This CDR3 is 15 amino acids long. With V trimmed by 5 bases and J by 2 bases, 7 bases remained unmatched. From germline, CDR1 is MNHEY and CDR2 SMNVEV (reference sequence). This CDR3 reads CASSPGTAHTDTQYF. In DNA form, the CDR3 reads TGTGCCAGCAGTCCCGGGACAGCTCACACAGATACGCAGTATTTT.

The chain has TRBV14 and TRBJ1-5; D gene uncertain. The CDR3 has 13 residues. CDR1 is SGHDN and CDR2 is FVKESK in the germline V gene. Trimming left V 4 bases short and J 5 bases short, with 9 bases between. CDR3 DNA: TGTGCCAGCAGCCCTGGGCGGCATCAGCCCCAGCATTTT. It specifies CASSPGRHQPQHF.

This clone is a singleton in its sample. V and J are TRBV7-9 and TRBJ2-3, with a possible D match to TRBD2 (5 bases). The CDR3 contains 14 residues. In germline, CDR1 is SEHNR, CDR2 FQNEAQ (reference sequence). V was pared by 4 bases and J by 7 bases, with 15 bases between. The CDR3 region has the DNA TGTGCCAGCAGCTCCGCGCTACTAGGTAATACGCAGTATTTT. This codes for CASSSALLGNTQYF.

This clone has more than one count but fewer than ten. CDR3 in DNA: TGTGCCAGCAGCCGCACGGTCACTGAAGCTTTCTTT. Its protein is CASSRTVTEAFF. The chain couples TRBV7-9 to TRBJ1-1; D is undetermined. Trimming took 5 bases from V and 4 from J, leaving 8 bases between them. Germline CDR1 reads SEHNR; CDR2 reads FQNEAQ (reference sequence). This CDR3 has 12 residues.

Concerning this clone itself: The same CDR3 is also encoded by other DNA sequences in this sample. The chain recombines TRBV4-3 with TRBJ1-1; D unresolved. This CDR3 has 14 amino acids. In germline, CDR1 is LGHNA, CDR2 YSLEER. V was cut by 3 bases and J by 1 base, with 9 bases left in between. Here the CDR3 DNA reads TGCGCCAGCAGCCAGGGTCTTGCGAACACTGAAGCTTTCTTT. Protein sequence: CASSQGLANTEAFF.

The chain couples TRBV14 to TRBJ2-4, with D tentatively TRBD2 (5 bases). This CDR3 is built from 13 residues. Trimming shortened V by 0 bases and J by 11 bases, and 11 bases separated the two germline ends. Germline CDR1 reads SGHDN; CDR2 reads FVKESK. For the CDR3, the DNA is TGTGCCAGCAGCCAAGAGAGAGCGGCCCTTCAGTACTTC. This translates into CASSQERAALQYF.

The V call is TRBV7-8, the J call TRBJ2-5; D is unclear. Germline CDR1 is SGHVS and CDR2 is FQNEAQ. V lost 2 bases to trimming and J lost 5 bases, with 9 bases between them. CDR3 length: 13 amino acids. In DNA, the CDR3 is TGTGCCAGCAGCTTATCTCGGACGGAGACCCAGTACTTC. Protein product: CASSLSRTETQYF.